The source of this T cell receptor beta chain is a study of T cell responses to AZD1222 COVID-19 vaccine. Study observations and caveats: Just a handful of people given AZD1222 tested seropositive at baseline. Repertoire sampling occurred only after the peak T cell response. White British people made up most donors, females outnumbered males, and clonal diversity was possibly underestimated. Spike-wide coverage was observed for vaccine-associated CD4 TCRs, with dominant responses at 160-218 and 743-854.

The germline V and J ends were trimmed by 6 bases and 10 bases, with 10 bases remaining between them. The CDR3 length is 11 residues. Germline V CDR1 and CDR2: MDHEN, SYDVKM. Sequencing used immunoSEQ multiplex PCR; TCRdb keeps in-frame clones, though not all of them. The sample carries 150,000 to 200,000 clones, about 91% recorded once. In regard to this clone: Antigen specificity is unknown.

This TCR was recovered from an adult in good health. The rearrangement links TRBV28 to TRBJ2-1; possible D gene TRBD1, 6 bases. Sequenced here: peripheral blood, sampled on day 0 of AZD1222 vaccination. The CDR3 sequence is CASRSGTEQFF. The CDR3 bases are TGTGCCAGCAGGTCCGGGACAGAGCAGTTCTTC. Complete variable domain (other parts from reference TRBV28 and TRBJ2-1): DVKVTQSSRYLVKRTGEKVFLECVQDMDHENMFWYRQDPGLGLRLIYFSYDVKMKEKGDIPEGYSVSREKKERFSLILESASTNQTSMYLCASRSGTEQFFGPGTRLTVL.